This TCR beta chain appears in the sequencing data of a study of technical replicates of blood from several donors. The ends were cut back, 2 bases at V and 5 bases at J, with 7 bases in the middle. This CDR3 comprises 13 residues. The germline gives CDR1 MNHNS, CDR2 SASEGT. Here immunoSEQ multiplex PCR was the method, and the copy in TCRdb shows in-frame clones only, minus some. The sample includes 98,000 or so clones, about 96% of them seen just once. Source material: T cells isolated from PBMCs. The sequence was collected from a human donor in good health. The V and J genes are TRBV6-1 and TRBJ1-5, with D possibly matching TRBD1 (5 bases). The CDR3 DNA reads TGTGCCAGCAGTGAACGGGGGGATCAGCCCCAGCATTTT. This encodes CASSERGDQPQHF.